Below are 29 T cell receptor beta chains sequenced from a single sample in a study of beta chain features in type 1 diabetes. Every isolated RNA sample was fully reverse transcribed, so sequencing captured expressed TCRB transcripts. The method was immunoSEQ multiplex PCR; TCRdb's version includes in-frame clones alone and lacks a portion of them. This table holds about 450,000 clones, about an eighth found once. The sequencing sample was made of naive CD4+ T cells from blood. Every receptor here comes from a young woman in good health.

The sample holds a few counts of this clone. The rearrangement uses TRBV4-3 and TRBJ2-1; 12 positions match TRBD2. Germline CDR1 is LGHNA and CDR2 is YSLEER. The CDR3 is 17 residues long. V was clipped by 0 bases and J by 6 bases; unmatched bases: 6. CDR3 residues: CASSQEILAGGGNEQFF. The CDR3, as DNA: TGCGCCAGCAGCCAAGAGATACTAGCGGGAGGTGGCAATGAGCAGTTCTTC.

The genes are TRBV7-2 and TRBJ1-1, with D perhaps matching TRBD1 (5 bases). Germline V gene sequence: CDR1 SGHTA, CDR2 FQGNSA. This CDR3 is 14 amino acids long. The V end was cut by 7 bases, the J end by 1 base, with 13 bases between. The CDR3: CASMTAYQNTEAFF. The CDR3 bases are TGTGCCAGCATGACAGCCTACCAGAACACTGAAGCTTTCTTT.

This clone was seen a handful of times. The chain has TRBV15 and TRBJ2-3; D may be TRBD2 (7 bases). The CDR3 runs 16 residues. The V gene's germline CDR1 is LNHNV and CDR2 YYDKDF (reference sequence). V was pared by 5 bases and J by 7 bases, with 22 bases between. The CDR3 spells CATSGAGARVRNTQYF. The CDR3 region has the DNA TGTGCCACCAGCGGGGCGGGGGCGCGAGTAAGGAATACGCAGTATTTT.

The chain recombines TRBV7-3 with TRBJ2-3; TRBD2 aligns across 12 bases. The length of the CDR3 is 14 residues. V was pared by 7 bases and J by 4 bases, with 3 bases of the junction left unmatched. Germline V CDR1 and CDR2: SGHTA, FQGTGA. CDR3 in DNA: TGTGCCAGCACCCTAGCGGGGGGGGCAGATACGCAGTATTTT. It codes for CASTLAGGADTQYF.

This sequence joins TRBV7-2 and TRBJ2-5; maybe TRBD2 (6 bases). Trimming left V 5 bases short and J 1 base short, with 8 bases between. This CDR3 comprises 13 residues. CDR1 is SGHTA and CDR2 is FQGNSA in the germline V gene. The CDR3 DNA is TGTGCCAGCAGCCCTAGCGCCCAAGAGACCCAGTACTTC. It encodes CASSPSAQETQYF.

This clone has a handful of counts. The J gene is TRBJ2-3, the V gene TRBV5-1; either TRBD1 or TRBD2 may fit D (6 bases each). The CDR3 has 16 residues. V gave up 2 bases and J gave up 2 bases, with 15 bases separating them. Germline CDR1 is SGHRS and CDR2 is YFSETQ. The DNA of the CDR3 is TGCGCCAGCAGCTTCGGGGGCCCGACCTCCACAGATACGCAGTATTTT. This gives the protein CASSFGGPTSTDTQYF.

The CDR3 reads CASSGGLYYEQYV. CDR3 bases: TGTGCCAGCAGCGGGGGACTGTACTACGAGCAGTACGTC. The chain uses TRBV2 and TRBJ2-7; TRBD2 might be the D (6 bases). The V and J ends lost 6 bases and 3 bases respectively, with 12 bases between them. The V gene's germline CDR1 is SNHLY and CDR2 FYNNEI. The length of the CDR3 is 13 residues.

The chain carries TRBV18 and TRBJ2-5; D uncertain. V lost 5 bases to trimming and J lost 0 bases, with 4 bases between them. The length of the CDR3 is 12 residues. Germline CDR1 KGHSH, CDR2 LQKENI. The CDR3 region has the DNA TGTGCCAGCTCAGGGGACCAAGAGACCCAGTACTTC. It codes for CASSGDQETQYF. Combining the CDR3 with reference TRBV18 and TRBJ2-5 gives the whole variable domain NAGVMQNPRHLVRRRGQEARLRCSPMKGHSHVYWYRQLPEEGLKFMVYLQKENIIDESGMPKERFSAEFPKEGPSILRIQQVVRGDSAAYFCASSGDQETQYFGPGTRLLVL.

The rearrangement uses TRBV11-2 and TRBJ2-7; D not resolved. Germline V gives CDR1 SGHAT, CDR2 FQNNGV. Trimming left V 5 bases short and J 4 bases short, with 9 bases between. The CDR3 consists of 12 residues. The chain's CDR3 is CASSLLGYEQYF. CDR3 bases: TGTGCCAGCAGCCTATTAGGGTACGAGCAGTACTTC.

The rearrangement joins TRBV5-1 to TRBJ2-2; TRBD1 might be the D (6 bases). Germline loops: CDR1 SGHRS, CDR2 YFSETQ. The CDR3 extends over 14 amino acids. Trimming shortened V by 7 bases and J by 3 bases, and 13 bases separated the two germline ends. CDR3 bases: TGCGCCAGCGTAGACTCAGGGGACACCGGGGAGCTGTTTTTT. This translates into CASVDSGDTGELFF.

This clone was counted only a few times. The chain uses TRBV9 and TRBJ2-1; D is possibly TRBD1 or TRBD2 (5 bases each). Trimming took 1 base from V and 13 from J, leaving 12 bases between them. This CDR3 region has 12 residues. Looked up from germline, CDR1 is SGDLS and CDR2 is YYNGEE. The CDR3 DNA is TGTGCCAGCAGCGTAAGGTTGGGGGTTCAGTTCTTC. Protein: CASSVRLGVQFF. Filled out from reference TRBV9 and TRBJ2-1, the complete variable domain reads DSGVTQTPKHLITATGQRVTLRCSPRSGDLSVYWYQQSLDQGLQFLIQYYNGEERAKGNILERFSAQQFPDLHSELNLSSLELGDSALYFCASSVRLGVQFFGPGTRLTVL.

This clone was found many times. The V call is TRBV6-6, the J call TRBJ2-7; the D is unclear. CDR3 length equals 13 residues. V was clipped by 5 bases and J by 2 bases, with 10 bases between them. The V gene's germline CDR1 is MNHNY and CDR2 SVGAGI (reference sequence). DNA of the CDR3: TGTGCCAGCAGTCCCGAGTACCCCTACGAGCAGTACTTC. Protein sequence: CASSPEYPYEQYF.

V gene TRBV29-1 combines with J gene TRBJ1-1, with D uncertain. The CDR3 is 14 residues long. V shed 3 bases and J shed 1 base, with 12 bases lying between them. Looked up from germline, CDR1 is SQVTM and CDR2 is ANQGSEA. The CDR3 sequence is CSVELFAENTEAFF. The CDR3 DNA sequence: TGCAGCGTTGAGCTTTTTGCGGAGAACACTGAAGCTTTCTTT.

This chain uses TRBV30 with TRBJ2-2; D is tentatively TRBD1 or TRBD2 (6 bases each). Germline CDR1 reads GTSNPN; CDR2 reads SVGIG (reference sequence). The V and J ends lost 6 bases and 7 bases respectively, with 18 bases between them. The CDR3 has 14 residues. The CDR3 coding sequence is TGTGCCTGCCGTGGGGGGCGCTTGGGCGGGGAGCTGTTTTTT. Its translation: CACRGGRLGGELFF.

This clone turned up a few times. The gene calls are TRBV9 and TRBJ1-6; D unresolved. Per the germline V gene, CDR1 is SGDLS and CDR2 is YYNGEE. This CDR3 has 15 residues. V lost 4 bases, J lost 3 bases, and 11 bases lay in between. The DNA for the CDR3 is TGTGCCAGCAGCTTCGACACGGGCTATAATTCACCCCTCCACTTT. Translation gives CASSFDTGYNSPLHF.

This clone was seen a handful of times. The CDR3 here is CASSVVARSQETQYF. The CDR3 nucleotides read TGTGCCAGCAGCGTTGTCGCCCGGTCCCAAGAGACCCAGTACTTC. The rearrangement joins TRBV5-6 to TRBJ2-5; the D is unclear. The V gene's germline CDR1 is SGHDT and CDR2 YYEEEE. The V gene lost 4 bases and the J gene lost 1 base, with 14 bases spanning the gap. The CDR3 runs 15 residues.

J is TRBJ2-3 and V is TRBV28; D gene ambiguous. The CDR3 is 16 amino acids. Germline-derived CDR1 and CDR2 are MDHEN and SYDVKM. V was clipped by 6 bases and J by 2 bases, with 18 bases between them. The CDR3 reads CASSWAHSRPTDTQYF. As DNA, the CDR3 is TGTGCCAGCAGCTGGGCCCATTCGAGGCCCACAGATACGCAGTATTTT.

This sequence joins TRBV5-6 and TRBJ2-2; 9 bases are shared with TRBD2. The length of the CDR3 is 15 residues. Germline loops: CDR1 SGHDT, CDR2 YYEEEE. The J segment lost 6 bases and the V segment lost 2 bases, leaving 5 bases of the junction unmatched. The CDR3 DNA sequence: TGTGCCAGCAGCTTCGGCGGGAGGGCCGCCGGGGAGCTGTTTTTT. Protein product: CASSFGGRAAGELFF.

A few counts support this clone. The rearrangement links TRBV7-2 to TRBJ2-7; D might be TRBD1 or TRBD2, each matching 5 bases. Trimming took off 3 bases at V and 4 bases at J, with 10 bases between the two ends. CDR1 SGHTA and CDR2 FQGNSA come from the germline V gene. CDR3 length: 13 amino acids. The CDR3 DNA follows: TGTGCCAGCAGCTTCAGCGAGGGGTACGAGCAGTACTTC. The encoded protein is CASSFSEGYEQYF.

This clone was found a few times. The chain links TRBV5-6 to TRBJ2-4, with D possibly TRBD1 on 5 matching bases. In germline, CDR1 is SGHDT, CDR2 YYEEEE. Trimming removed 2 bases at V and 7 bases at J, with 13 bases between. This CDR3 has 14 residues. The CDR3 nucleotides are TGTGCCAGCAGCTTAGGTGGGGCTAGGAACATTCAGTACTTC. Protein sequence: CASSLGGARNIQYF.

The chain has TRBV18 and TRBJ1-6; tentative D call: TRBD1 (6 bases). CDR1 and CDR2 from the germline V gene are KGHSH and LQKENI. Trimming removed 3 bases at V and 0 bases at J, with 9 bases between. This CDR3 has 16 amino acids. CDR3: CASSPTGSSYNSPLHF. The CDR3 DNA is TGTGCCAGCTCACCTACAGGGAGCTCCTATAATTCACCCCTCCACTTT.

In this sample, this clone turned up a few times. This CDR3 is also generated by other DNA sequences in the sample. The V call is TRBV7-9, the J call TRBJ2-3; perhaps TRBD2 as D (5 bases). Germline V CDR1 and CDR2: SEHNR, FQNEAQ (reference sequence). Trimming stripped 1 base from V and 0 bases from J, with 5 bases between. The CDR3 has 14 residues. CDR3 loop: CASSLGTSTDTQYF. The DNA for the CDR3 is TGTGCCAGCAGCTTAGGGACTAGCACAGATACGCAGTATTTT.

This clone turned up a few times. The chain carries TRBV28 and TRBJ2-1, with 7 bases identical to TRBD1. This CDR3 is 17 amino acids long. The V and J ends lost 1 base and 2 bases, in that order; junction bases with no gene match: 8. The V gene's germline CDR1 is MDHEN and CDR2 SYDVKM. CDR3 residues: CASSLSYRGAAYNEQFF. The DNA for the CDR3 is TGTGCCAGCAGTTTATCTTACAGGGGCGCAGCCTACAATGAGCAGTTCTTC.

This chain links TRBV7-2 with TRBJ2-7; D tentatively fits TRBD1 or TRBD2 (5 bases each). Trimming cost V 5 bases and J 7 bases, with 12 bases left between them. The CDR3 is 12 amino acids. The germline CDR1 and CDR2 sequences are SGHTA and FQGNSA. CDR3 coding DNA: TGTGCCAGCAGCCCCGGGGCGTGGGAGCAGTACTTC. It specifies CASSPGAWEQYF.

The V gene is TRBV5-1, the J gene TRBJ2-7, with 9 positions matching TRBD2. From germline, CDR1 is SGHRS and CDR2 YFSETQ. This CDR3 region has 15 residues. With V trimmed by 1 base and J by 2 bases, 4 bases remained unmatched. CDR3 sequence: CASSLRLAGPYEQYF. DNA of the CDR3: TGCGCCAGCAGCTTGAGGCTAGCGGGACCCTACGAGCAGTACTTC.

The chain recombines TRBV5-6 with TRBJ2-7, with D perhaps TRBD2 (6 bases). V was shortened by 1 base and J by 4 bases, with 15 bases between the two germline ends. CDR3 size: 15 residues. Germline V gene data show CDR1 as SGHDT and CDR2 as YYEEEE. The chain's CDR3 is CASSLRQGGGYEQYV. In nucleotides, the CDR3 is TGTGCCAGCAGCTTGAGGCAGGGCGGAGGGTACGAGCAGTACGTC.

J is TRBJ2-5 and V is TRBV29-1, with 8 bases matching TRBD1. This CDR3 region has 14 residues. Germline V gene lookup returns CDR1 SQVTM and CDR2 ANQGSEA. V trimming: 7 bases; J trimming: 1 base; junction bases outside the gene matches: 8. The CDR3 reads CSAWTTGGQETQYF. In DNA, the CDR3 is TGCAGCGCTTGGACCACAGGGGGCCAAGAGACCCAGTACTTC.

The CDR3, as DNA: TGTGCCAGCAGTTGGGGACAGACTGCTTTAGAGCAGTACTTC. Translating gives CASSWGQTALEQYF. This chain links TRBV6-5 with TRBJ2-7, with TRBD1 matching 7 bases. The CDR3 has 14 amino acids. The ends lost 4 bases at V and 7 bases at J; junction bases unmatched: 10. From germline, CDR1 is MNHEY and CDR2 SVGAGI.

This clone was seen more than once but under ten times. The chain couples TRBV7-2 to TRBJ2-5; no firm D call. Germline V gene sequence: CDR1 SGHTA, CDR2 FQGNSA. Trimming left V 8 bases short and J 0 bases short, with 13 bases between. This CDR3 is 14 amino acids long. In nucleotides, the CDR3 is TGTGCCAGCGGCGGTCTGACGTACCAAGAGACCCAGTACTTC. Protein sequence: CASGGLTYQETQYF.